The rows below give T cell receptor beta chains drawn from one sample of a study of cytomegalovirus exposure and HLA in healthy donors. Measured with immunoSEQ multiplex PCR; TCRdb has only the in-frame clones, and not every one. Of 100,000 or so clones listed, about 77% are singletons. Source material: PBMCs. These receptors were taken from a woman in her late teens or twenties in good health and CMV-seropositive. Each CDR3 is given with its conserved first and last residue. A D gene is named only where the DNA matches it firmly. Some rows have no size entry. The others give once, few or many, or a class for an expanded clone.

d_call: NA; j_call: TRBJ2-5; clone_size: NA; v_call: TRBV6-5; cdr3_aa: CASSSTDEEETQYF; cdr3_nt: TGTGCCAGCAGTTCTACCGACGAGGAAGAGACCCAGTACTTC
d_call: NA; j_call: TRBJ2-1; clone_size: NA; v_call: TRBV6-6; cdr3_aa: CASRRETYNEQFF; cdr3_nt: TGTGCCAGCCGGAGGGAAACCTACAATGAGCAGTTCTTC
d_call: TRBD1; j_call: TRBJ2-3; clone_size: NA; v_call: TRBV4-3; cdr3_aa: CASSQASGGYTDTQYF; cdr3_nt: TGCGCCAGCAGCCAAGCTTCAGGGGGATACACAGATACGCAGTATTTT
d_call: NA; j_call: TRBJ1-2; clone_size: few; v_call: TRBV28; cdr3_aa: CASTLGALYGYTF; cdr3_nt: TGTGCCAGCACCTTAGGAGCTCTCTATGGCTACACCTTC
d_call: TRBD2; j_call: TRBJ2-4; clone_size: few; v_call: TRBV10-3; cdr3_aa: CATRAGIAGENIQYF; cdr3_nt: TGTGCCACACGGGCGGGGATAGCGGGAGAAAACATTCAGTACTTC
d_call: TRBD1; j_call: TRBJ1-1; clone_size: few; v_call: TRBV7-2; cdr3_aa: CASSPRGNEAFF; cdr3_nt: TGTGCCAGCAGCCCCAGGGGGAATGAAGCTTTCTTT
d_call: TRBD2; j_call: TRBJ2-2; clone_size: NA; v_call: TRBV28; cdr3_aa: CASSPRLARTGELFF; cdr3_nt: TGTGCCAGCAGTCCACGACTAGCGAGGACCGGGGAGCTGTTTTTT
d_call: NA; j_call: TRBJ1-1; clone_size: few; v_call: TRBV7-2; cdr3_aa: CASSPEVNTEAFF; cdr3_nt: TGTGCCAGCAGCCCCGAGGTCAACACTGAAGCTTTCTTT
d_call: NA; j_call: TRBJ1-5; clone_size: NA; v_call: TRBV27; cdr3_aa: CASSFSTGTKPNSNQPQHF; cdr3_nt: TGTGCCAGCAGCTTCTCCACCGGGACAAAGCCTAATAGCAATCAGCCCCAGCATTTT
d_call: TRBD2; j_call: TRBJ2-3; clone_size: NA; v_call: TRBV2; cdr3_aa: CASGRLAASTDTQYF; cdr3_nt: TGTGCCAGCGGTCGACTAGCGGCTAGCACAGATACGCAGTATTTT
d_call: NA; j_call: TRBJ2-5; clone_size: NA; v_call: TRBV18; cdr3_aa: CASSPHPRGWETQYF; cdr3_nt: TGTGCCAGCTCTCCGCACCCCAGGGGCTGGGAGACCCAGTACTTC
d_call: TRBD2; j_call: TRBJ2-3; clone_size: NA; v_call: TRBV29-1; cdr3_aa: CSVGRTSGKGGDTQYF; cdr3_nt: TGCAGCGTTGGTAGGACTAGCGGGAAGGGGGGGGATACGCAGTATTTT
d_call: NA; j_call: TRBJ1-2; clone_size: once; v_call: TRBV28; cdr3_aa: CASTTSGRGSYYGYTF; cdr3_nt: TGTGCCAGCACAACTAGTGGCAGGGGATCTTACTATGGCTACACCTTC
d_call: NA; j_call: TRBJ1-5; clone_size: NA; v_call: TRBV7-9; cdr3_aa: CASSFSGAGNQPQHF; cdr3_nt: TGTGCCAGCAGCTTTTCAGGGGCCGGCAATCAGCCCCAGCATTTT
d_call: TRBD1; j_call: TRBJ2-7; clone_size: NA; v_call: TRBV7-9; cdr3_aa: CASSLGQGDLYEQYF; cdr3_nt: TGTGCCAGCAGCTTGGGACAGGGTGACCTCTACGAGCAGTACTTC
d_call: TRBD1; j_call: TRBJ1-5; clone_size: NA; v_call: TRBV15; cdr3_aa: CATSTRGGNQPQHF; cdr3_nt: TGTGCCACCAGCACCAGGGGGGGCAATCAGCCCCAGCATTTT
d_call: TRBD2; j_call: TRBJ2-7; clone_size: NA; v_call: TRBV7-9; cdr3_aa: CASTVQFGTSGNYEQYF; cdr3_nt: TGTGCCAGCACCGTTCAATTTGGGACTAGCGGGAACTACGAGCAGTACTTC
d_call: NA; j_call: TRBJ1-3; clone_size: few; v_call: TRBV5-1; cdr3_aa: CASSTDGQQNGNTIYF; cdr3_nt: TGCGCCAGCAGCACAGACGGACAGCAGAATGGAAACACCATATATTTT
d_call: TRBD1; j_call: TRBJ1-3; clone_size: few; v_call: TRBV7-2; cdr3_aa: CASSLVQGVDTIYF; cdr3_nt: TGTGCCAGCAGCTTAGTACAGGGGGTTGACACCATATATTTT
d_call: TRBD2; j_call: TRBJ2-7; clone_size: NA; v_call: TRBV5-1; cdr3_aa: CASSSGLAGRYEQYF; cdr3_nt: TGCGCCAGCAGCTCTGGACTAGCGGGAAGGTACGAGCAGTACTTC
d_call: TRBD2; j_call: TRBJ2-5; clone_size: few; v_call: TRBV28; cdr3_aa: CASSLRTSRKQETQYF; cdr3_nt: TGTGCCAGCAGTTTGCGGACTAGCAGAAAACAAGAGACCCAGTACTTC
d_call: NA; j_call: TRBJ2-2; clone_size: NA; v_call: TRBV7-9; cdr3_aa: CASSPREKDRENTGELFF; cdr3_nt: TGTGCCAGCAGCCCGCGGGAGAAGGACAGGGAGAACACCGGGGAGCTGTTTTTT
d_call: NA; j_call: TRBJ2-7; clone_size: NA; v_call: TRBV7-2; cdr3_aa: CASSLFLGLRDSYEQYF; cdr3_nt: TGTGCCAGCAGCTTATTTCTGGGACTGCGGGACTCCTACGAGCAGTACTTC
d_call: NA; j_call: TRBJ2-7; clone_size: NA; v_call: TRBV19; cdr3_aa: CASSSANYEQYF; cdr3_nt: TGTGCCAGTAGTAGCGCGAACTACGAGCAGTACTTC
d_call: NA; j_call: TRBJ2-7; clone_size: NA; v_call: TRBV4-2; cdr3_aa: CASSPQGGDGSYEQYF; cdr3_nt: TGTGCCAGCAGCCCCCAGGGAGGAGACGGTTCCTACGAGCAGTACTTC
d_call: NA; j_call: TRBJ2-5; clone_size: NA; v_call: TRBV6-5; cdr3_aa: CASSGQGSPVGTQYF; cdr3_nt: TGTGCCAGCAGTGGCCAGGGAAGTCCAGTCGGGACCCAGTACTTC
d_call: TRBD2; j_call: TRBJ2-7; clone_size: NA; v_call: TRBV9; cdr3_aa: CASSPPGLAHEQYF; cdr3_nt: TGTGCCAGCAGCCCACCGGGACTAGCCCACGAGCAGTACTTC
d_call: TRBD2; j_call: TRBJ2-1; clone_size: NA; v_call: TRBV2; cdr3_aa: CASSVWLSGRDNEQFF; cdr3_nt: TGTGCCAGCAGTGTGTGGTTAAGCGGGAGGGACAATGAGCAGTTCTTC
d_call: NA; j_call: TRBJ1-1; clone_size: once; v_call: TRBV5-1; cdr3_aa: CASSLGQGEAFF; cdr3_nt: TGCGCCAGCAGCTTGGGGCAGGGAGAAGCTTTCTTT
d_call: TRBD1; j_call: TRBJ2-7; clone_size: NA; v_call: TRBV19; cdr3_aa: CATRTGGAEQYF; cdr3_nt: TGTGCCACCCGGACAGGGGGCGCCGAGCAGTACTTC
d_call: TRBD2; j_call: TRBJ2-3; clone_size: NA; v_call: TRBV28; cdr3_aa: CASSLVREWVDTQYF; cdr3_nt: TGTGCCAGCAGTTTGGTGCGGGAGTGGGTAGATACGCAGTATTTT
d_call: TRBD1; j_call: TRBJ2-5; clone_size: few; v_call: TRBV13; cdr3_aa: CASSHYRGQETQYF; cdr3_nt: TGTGCCAGCAGCCATTACAGGGGGCAAGAGACCCAGTACTTC
d_call: NA; j_call: TRBJ1-1; clone_size: NA; v_call: TRBV29-1; cdr3_aa: CSVLENTEAFF; cdr3_nt: TGCAGCGTTTTAGAGAACACTGAAGCTTTCTTT
d_call: NA; j_call: TRBJ1-2; clone_size: once; v_call: TRBV19; cdr3_aa: CASSIRDKAYGYTF; cdr3_nt: TGTGCCAGTAGTATCCGTGACAAAGCCTATGGCTACACCTTC
d_call: TRBD1; j_call: TRBJ2-7; clone_size: NA; v_call: TRBV30; cdr3_aa: CAWSGGGQGPIYEQYF; cdr3_nt: TGTGCCTGGAGTGGTGGTGGACAGGGGCCGATCTACGAGCAGTACTTC
d_call: TRBD2; j_call: TRBJ2-1; clone_size: NA; v_call: TRBV29-1; cdr3_aa: CSVDGRTSGSPSYNEQFF; cdr3_nt: TGCAGCGTTGACGGGCGGACTAGCGGGAGCCCATCCTACAATGAGCAGTTCTTC
d_call: NA; j_call: TRBJ1-2; clone_size: NA; v_call: TRBV5-6; cdr3_aa: CASSLNGQPVSDYGYTF; cdr3_nt: TGTGCCAGCTCACTTAACGGACAGCCAGTGTCTGACTATGGCTACACCTTC
d_call: NA; j_call: TRBJ1-1; clone_size: once; v_call: TRBV19; cdr3_aa: CASSPQRDGGYTEAFF; cdr3_nt: TGTGCCAGTAGTCCTCAGCGGGACGGAGGGTACACTGAAGCTTTCTTT
d_call: NA; j_call: TRBJ2-3; clone_size: NA; v_call: TRBV30; cdr3_aa: CAWTSGGTDTQYF; cdr3_nt: TGTGCCTGGACCTCCGGGGGCACAGATACGCAGTATTTT
d_call: TRBD1; j_call: TRBJ1-1; clone_size: NA; v_call: TRBV6-4; cdr3_aa: CARSRDRGLFGDTEAFF; cdr3_nt: TGTGCCAGAAGCCGGGACAGGGGGCTATTTGGGGACACTGAAGCTTTCTTT
d_call: TRBD1; j_call: TRBJ1-4; clone_size: NA; v_call: TRBV6-5; cdr3_aa: CASRPGTGAEKLFF; cdr3_nt: TGTGCCAGCAGACCCGGGACAGGGGCTGAAAAACTGTTTTTT
d_call: TRBD1; j_call: TRBJ1-2; clone_size: NA; v_call: TRBV30; cdr3_aa: CAWGGQGRHYGYTF; cdr3_nt: TGTGCCTGGGGTGGACAGGGAAGACACTATGGCTACACCTTC
d_call: TRBD1; j_call: TRBJ2-3; clone_size: NA; v_call: TRBV7-9; cdr3_aa: CASSRTGGTDTQYF; cdr3_nt: TGTGCCAGCAGCCGGACAGGGGGTACAGATACGCAGTATTTT
d_call: NA; j_call: TRBJ1-2; clone_size: NA; v_call: TRBV7-2; cdr3_aa: CASSPQVDYGYTF; cdr3_nt: TGTGCCAGCAGCCCACAGGTAGACTATGGCTACACCTTC
d_call: NA; j_call: TRBJ1-5; clone_size: NA; v_call: TRBV27; cdr3_aa: CASGLSGQYQPQHF; cdr3_nt: TGTGCCAGCGGCCTTTCAGGCCAGTATCAGCCCCAGCATTTT
d_call: TRBD1; j_call: TRBJ2-1; clone_size: NA; v_call: TRBV2; cdr3_aa: CASSTRDRDLHEQFF; cdr3_nt: TGTGCCAGCAGTACCCGGGACAGGGATCTCCATGAGCAGTTCTTC
d_call: TRBD1; j_call: TRBJ2-7; clone_size: once; v_call: TRBV4-1; cdr3_aa: CASSHRDRNEQYF; cdr3_nt: TGCGCCAGCAGCCACCGGGACAGGAACGAGCAGTACTTC
d_call: TRBD1; j_call: TRBJ1-2; clone_size: NA; v_call: TRBV5-4; cdr3_aa: CASSYLAGGAGYTF; cdr3_nt: TGTGCCAGCAGCTACTTGGCAGGGGGCGCTGGCTACACCTTC
d_call: TRBD1; j_call: TRBJ2-5; clone_size: once; v_call: TRBV6-1; cdr3_aa: CASTGQNQETQYF; cdr3_nt: TGTGCCAGCACGGGACAGAACCAAGAGACCCAGTACTTC
d_call: TRBD2; j_call: TRBJ2-3; clone_size: NA; v_call: TRBV6-5; cdr3_aa: CASSFSGSGTDTQYF; cdr3_nt: TGTGCCAGCAGTTTTAGCGGGAGCGGCACAGATACGCAGTATTTT
d_call: TRBD2; j_call: TRBJ2-5; clone_size: NA; v_call: TRBV28; cdr3_aa: CASRGGSQETQYF; cdr3_nt: TGTGCCAGCAGGGGAGGGAGTCAAGAGACCCAGTACTTC
d_call: NA; j_call: TRBJ2-5; clone_size: NA; v_call: TRBV11-2; cdr3_aa: CASSLVALLAGETQYF; cdr3_nt: TGTGCCAGCAGCTTAGTCGCCCTACTAGCTGGGGAGACCCAGTACTTC
d_call: NA; j_call: TRBJ2-2; clone_size: NA; v_call: TRBV6-4; cdr3_aa: CASSDSGETGELFF; cdr3_nt: TGTGCCAGCAGTGACTCCGGGGAAACCGGGGAGCTGTTTTTT
d_call: NA; j_call: TRBJ2-3; clone_size: NA; v_call: TRBV30; cdr3_aa: CAWSGGYWGTDTQYF; cdr3_nt: TGTGCCTGGAGTGGCGGCTACTGGGGCACAGATACGCAGTATTTT
d_call: NA; j_call: TRBJ2-7; clone_size: few; v_call: TRBV27; cdr3_aa: CASSLSTGTPYEQYF; cdr3_nt: TGTGCCAGCAGTTTATCCACAGGGACCCCCTACGAGCAGTACTTC